What follows describes a single T cell receptor (beta chain). The antigen is unknown. This specimen belongs to a study of T cell repertoires in cytomegalovirus infection. Whole-study context: Peptides in the study included HLA-C-restricted and HLA-B-restricted CMV epitopes. Public TCR beta signatures indicated both CMV infection and matching HLA type.

Germline V gene data show CDR1 as MNHNS and CDR2 as SASEGT. The CDR3 has 11 residues. V was pared by 6 bases and J by 12 bases, with 5 bases of the junction left unmatched. TCRdb called the reads again in MiXCR, with one record for every CDR3 protein. The repertoire has around 570,000 distinct CDR3 sequences, 35% to 50% of them found once; the top ten carry 48%. The study's findings and limits: CMV carriers having the relevant HLA were flagged by cumulative public TCR beta family frequency. The ex vivo response showed dominance by HLA-C-restricted CMV-specific TCR beta clonotypes.

The TCR was taken from a human donor in good health (CMV status not recorded). Some clones in this sample may be carry-over from other donors' samples. Sequenced here: cultured PBMCs, sampled from culture after CMV antigen stimulation. V is TRBV6-1 and J is TRBJ2-7; 10 bases line up with TRBD1. Written as DNA, the CDR3 is TGTGCCAGCAGAGCCGGGACAGGGGTGTACTTC. This sequence encodes CASRAGTGVYF.